The source of this T cell receptor beta chain is a study of T cell repertoires in cytomegalovirus infection. Looking at the study overall: A matching HLA type, together with CMV infection, was signaled by public TCR beta signatures. Broader study findings: What dominated the ex vivo response were HLA-C-restricted CMV-specific TCR beta clonotypes. Carriage of CMV together with the relevant HLA was identifiable through cumulative public TCR beta family frequency.

Of note for this clonotype: The antigen remains undetermined.

TCRdb fed the reads into MiXCR, producing one record per CDR3 protein. The sample includes nearly 650,000 distinct CDR3 sequences, 20% to 25% of them seen just once. The CDR3 consists of 14 residues. Trimming stripped 4 bases from V and 2 bases from J, with 14 bases between. Germline V gene sequence: CDR1 SQVTM, CDR2 ANQGSEA. The sequence came from a human donor in good health (CMV status not recorded). Some clones in this sample may be carry-over from other donors' samples. The chain uses TRBV29-1 and TRBJ1-2; D unresolved. The sequenced material came from CD8+ T cells from PBMCs. The CDR3 is CSVGGKGINYGYTF. The CDR3 bases are TGCAGCGTTGGAGGCAAGGGTATCAACTATGGCTACACCTTC.